This paragraph reports one T cell receptor (beta chain). This sample was included in a study of regulatory T cells in long-lasting Graves disease. Arm-PCR of CDR3 regions with iRepertoire HTBI primers generated TCR beta libraries. TCRdb passed the multiplex PCR reads through MiXCR, listing each CDR3 protein once. The data contain approximately 460,000 distinct CDR3 sequences, over 15% of them seen just once; the ten biggest clones take up roughly 10%. The sample's time point: newly diagnosed GD, antithyroid drugs for less than 3 months. The authors made the TCR library using RNA they extracted from PBMCs. A further study also used this sample, focusing on T cells in Graves' hyperthyroidism and ophthalmopathy.

This specimen was peripheral blood mononuclear cells (PBMCs), taken at new diagnosis, from a patient treated with antithyroid drugs. The origin of this receptor is a woman in her 30s with Graves disease.

The CDR3 DNA reads TGTGCCAGCAGCCCAGTCGATAGCCCGAACACCGGGGAGCTGTTTTTT. It yields the protein CASSPVDSPNTGELFF. The chain joins TRBV7-9 to TRBJ2-2; no reliable D call. Trimming took 5 bases from V and 0 from J, leaving 13 bases between them. The germline gives CDR1 SEHNR, CDR2 FQNEAQ (reference sequence). The CDR3 extends over 16 amino acids.